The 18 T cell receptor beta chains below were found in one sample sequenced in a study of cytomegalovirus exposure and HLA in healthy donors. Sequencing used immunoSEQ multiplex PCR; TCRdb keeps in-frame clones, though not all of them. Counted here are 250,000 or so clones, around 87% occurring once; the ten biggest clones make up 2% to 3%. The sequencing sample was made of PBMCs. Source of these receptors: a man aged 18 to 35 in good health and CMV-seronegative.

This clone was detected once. CDR3 sequence: CASSFPGNQPQHF. For the CDR3, the DNA is TGTGCCAGCAGTTTCCCGGGGAATCAGCCCCAGCATTTT. The chain uses TRBV28 and TRBJ1-5; D is ambiguous. The CDR3 extends over 13 amino acids. Trimming took off 3 bases at V and 4 bases at J, with 7 bases between the two ends. Germline CDR1 and CDR2: MDHEN and SYDVKM. Combining the CDR3 with reference TRBV28 and TRBJ1-5 gives the whole variable domain DVKVTQSSRYLVKRTGEKVFLECVQDMDHENMFWYRQDPGLGLRLIYFSYDVKMKEKGDIPEGYSVSREKKERFSLILESASTNQTSMYLCASSFPGNQPQHFGDGTRLSIL.

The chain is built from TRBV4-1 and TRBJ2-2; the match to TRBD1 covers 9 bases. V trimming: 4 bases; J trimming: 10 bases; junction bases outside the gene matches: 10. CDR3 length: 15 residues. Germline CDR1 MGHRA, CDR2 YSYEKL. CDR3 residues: CASSPLLQGAKELFF. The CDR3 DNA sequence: TGCGCCAGCAGCCCACTATTACAGGGGGCTAAGGAGCTGTTTTTT.

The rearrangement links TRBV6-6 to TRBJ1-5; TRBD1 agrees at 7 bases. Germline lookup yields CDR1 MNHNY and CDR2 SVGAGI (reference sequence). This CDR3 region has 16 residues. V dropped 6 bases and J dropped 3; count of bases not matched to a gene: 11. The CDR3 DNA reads TGTGCCAGCAGAACCCTCAAGGGACAGACCAATCAGCCCCAGCATTTT. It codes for CASRTLKGQTNQPQHF.

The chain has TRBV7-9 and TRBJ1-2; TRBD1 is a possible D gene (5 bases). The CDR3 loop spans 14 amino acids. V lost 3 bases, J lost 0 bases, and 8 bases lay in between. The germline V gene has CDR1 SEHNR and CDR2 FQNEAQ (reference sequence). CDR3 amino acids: CASSLGRSNYGYTF. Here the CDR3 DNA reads TGTGCCAGCAGCTTGGGGCGGTCTAACTATGGCTACACCTTC.

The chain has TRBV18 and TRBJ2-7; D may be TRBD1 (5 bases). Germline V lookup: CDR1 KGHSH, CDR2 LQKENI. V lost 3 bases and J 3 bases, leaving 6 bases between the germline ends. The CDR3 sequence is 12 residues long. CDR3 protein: CASSPTVYEQYF. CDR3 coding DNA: TGTGCCAGCTCACCGACAGTCTACGAGCAGTACTTC.

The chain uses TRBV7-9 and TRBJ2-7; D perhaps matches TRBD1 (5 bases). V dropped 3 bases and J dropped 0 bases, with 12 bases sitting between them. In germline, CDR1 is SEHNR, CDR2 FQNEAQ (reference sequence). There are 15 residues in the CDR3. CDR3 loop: CASSFAPDSSYEQYF. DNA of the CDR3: TGTGCCAGCAGCTTCGCCCCAGACAGCTCCTACGAGCAGTACTTC.

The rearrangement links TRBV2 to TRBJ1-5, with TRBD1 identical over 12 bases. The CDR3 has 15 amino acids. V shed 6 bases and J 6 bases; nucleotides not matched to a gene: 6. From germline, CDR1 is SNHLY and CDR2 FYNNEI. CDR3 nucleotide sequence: TGTGCCAGCAGAACCGGGACAGGGGGCACTCAGCCCCAGCATTTT. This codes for CASRTGTGGTQPQHF.

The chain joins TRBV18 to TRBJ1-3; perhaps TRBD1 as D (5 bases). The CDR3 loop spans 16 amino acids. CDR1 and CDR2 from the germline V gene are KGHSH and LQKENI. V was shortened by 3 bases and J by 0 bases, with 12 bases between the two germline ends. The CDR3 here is CASSPWPGPSGNTIYF. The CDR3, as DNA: TGTGCCAGCTCACCGTGGCCAGGGCCCTCTGGAAACACCATATATTTT.

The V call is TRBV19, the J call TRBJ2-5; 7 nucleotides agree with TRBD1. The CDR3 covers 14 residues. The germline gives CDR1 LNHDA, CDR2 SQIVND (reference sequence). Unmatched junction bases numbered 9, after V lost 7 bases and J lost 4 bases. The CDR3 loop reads CASKPTGFLETQYF. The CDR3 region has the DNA TGTGCCAGTAAACCGACAGGGTTTCTAGAGACCCAGTACTTC.

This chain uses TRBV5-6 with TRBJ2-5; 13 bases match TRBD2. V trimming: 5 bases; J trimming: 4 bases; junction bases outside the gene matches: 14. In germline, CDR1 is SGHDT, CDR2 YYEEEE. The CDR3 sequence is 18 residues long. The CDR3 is CASSLRTSGGTLRETQYF. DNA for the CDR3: TGTGCCAGCAGTCTCCGGACTAGCGGGGGAACCCTCCGAGAGACCCAGTACTTC.

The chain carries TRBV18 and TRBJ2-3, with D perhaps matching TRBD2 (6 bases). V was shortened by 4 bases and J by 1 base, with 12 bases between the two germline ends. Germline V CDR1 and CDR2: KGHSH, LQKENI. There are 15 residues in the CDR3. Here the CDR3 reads CASSLTRQGTDTQYF. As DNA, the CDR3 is TGTGCCAGCTCACTGACTAGGCAGGGCACAGATACGCAGTATTTT.

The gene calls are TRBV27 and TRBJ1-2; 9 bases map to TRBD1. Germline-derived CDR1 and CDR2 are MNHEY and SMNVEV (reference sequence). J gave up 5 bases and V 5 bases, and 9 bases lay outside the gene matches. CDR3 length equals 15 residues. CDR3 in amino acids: CASSVTGGIRYGYTF. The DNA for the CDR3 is TGTGCCAGCAGTGTAACAGGGGGCATTCGTTATGGCTACACCTTC.

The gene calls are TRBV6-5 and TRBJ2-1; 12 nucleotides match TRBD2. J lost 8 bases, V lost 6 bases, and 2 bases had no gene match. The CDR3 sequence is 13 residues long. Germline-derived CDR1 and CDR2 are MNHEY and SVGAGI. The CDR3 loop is CASRASGGDEQFF. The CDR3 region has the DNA TGTGCCAGCAGGGCTAGCGGGGGGGATGAGCAGTTCTTC.

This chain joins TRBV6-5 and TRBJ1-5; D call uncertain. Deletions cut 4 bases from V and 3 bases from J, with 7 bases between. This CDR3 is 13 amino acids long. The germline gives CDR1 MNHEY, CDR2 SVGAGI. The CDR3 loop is CASSFYFNQPQHF. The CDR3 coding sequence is TGTGCCAGCAGTTTCTACTTCAATCAGCCCCAGCATTTT.

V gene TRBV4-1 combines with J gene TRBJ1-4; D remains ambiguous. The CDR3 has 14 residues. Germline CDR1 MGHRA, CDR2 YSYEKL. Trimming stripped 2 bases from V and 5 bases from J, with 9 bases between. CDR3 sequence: CASSQPRRNEKLFF. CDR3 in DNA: TGCGCCAGCAGCCAACCGCGGAGGAATGAAAAACTGTTTTTT.

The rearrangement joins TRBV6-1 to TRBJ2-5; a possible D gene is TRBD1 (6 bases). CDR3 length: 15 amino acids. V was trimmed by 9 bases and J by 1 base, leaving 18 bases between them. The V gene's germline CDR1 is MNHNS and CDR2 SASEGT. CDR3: CASLKDSRFQETQYF. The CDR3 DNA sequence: TGTGCCAGTTTAAAGGACAGCCGATTCCAAGAGACCCAGTACTTC.

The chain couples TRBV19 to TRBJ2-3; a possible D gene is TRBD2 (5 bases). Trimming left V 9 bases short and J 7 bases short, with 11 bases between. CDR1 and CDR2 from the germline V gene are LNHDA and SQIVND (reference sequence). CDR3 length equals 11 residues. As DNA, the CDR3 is TGTGCCAGCGGCACGGGGTATACGCAGTATTTT. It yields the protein CASGTGYTQYF.

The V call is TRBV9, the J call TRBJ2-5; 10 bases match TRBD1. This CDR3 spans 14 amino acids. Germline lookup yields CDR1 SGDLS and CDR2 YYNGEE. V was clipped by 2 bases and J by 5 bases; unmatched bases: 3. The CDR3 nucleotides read TGTGCCAGCAGCGTGGGACAGGGGATGGAGACCCAGTACTTC. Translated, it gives CASSVGQGMETQYF.